The TCR beta chain under discussion was sequenced for a study of T cell repertoires in cytomegalovirus infection. Whole-study context: A matching HLA type, together with CMV infection, was signaled by public TCR beta signatures.

TCRdb analysed the reads with MiXCR anew, one entry per CDR3 protein. The sample consists of almost 550,000 distinct CDR3 sequences, 15% to 20% of them appearing once. Notes on this clonotype: A much larger clone lies a single base off, so this may be a read error.

CDR3 length equals 15 residues. Germline lookup yields CDR1 SEHNR and CDR2 FQNEAQ (reference sequence). The rearrangement links TRBV7-9 to TRBJ1-4; a possible D gene is TRBD1 (6 bases). The clonotype comes from a human donor in good health (CMV status not recorded). Some clones in this sample may be carry-over from other donors' samples. The sample taken for sequencing was CD8+ T cells from PBMCs. CDR3 protein: CASSAPRGPNEKLCF. CDR3 bases: TGTGCCAGCAGCGCCCCCAGGGGCCCTAATGAAAAACTGTGTTTT.